These 24 T cell receptor beta chains came from one sample sequenced in a study of cytomegalovirus exposure and HLA in healthy donors. PCR was performed using 60 Vbeta and 13 Jbeta primers. TCRdb's copy holds only in-frame clones and misses some; the assay was immunoSEQ multiplex PCR. Of some 170,000 clones detected, roughly four fifths appear once; the ten largest clones hold 2.9%. The material sequenced was PBMCs. These TCRs come from a male donor in good health and CMV-seronegative.

The chain links TRBV6-5 to TRBJ1-3; TRBD1 aligns across 8 bases. Germline trimming cut 6 bases from V and 0 bases from J; bases unmatched to any gene: 4. The CDR3 has 15 amino acids. Germline lookup yields CDR1 MNHEY and CDR2 SVGAGI. CDR3 sequence reads: CASRDRVFSGNTIYF. Written as DNA, the CDR3 is TGTGCCAGCAGGGACAGGGTCTTCTCTGGAAACACCATATATTTT.

The gene calls are TRBV19 and TRBJ1-1, with TRBD1 matching over 7 bases. The CDR3 is 14 amino acids. Germline V CDR1 and CDR2: LNHDA, SQIVND (reference sequence). V trimming: 4 bases; J trimming: 4 bases; junction bases outside the gene matches: 6. The CDR3 sequence: CASSRDREGTEAFF. The CDR3 nucleotides are TGTGCCAGTAGTAGAGACAGGGAAGGCACTGAAGCTTTCTTT.

The chain recombines TRBV7-2 with TRBJ2-1; TRBD2 matches at 12 bases. Germline lookup yields CDR1 SGHTA and CDR2 FQGNSA. The CDR3 extends over 16 amino acids. V gave up 5 bases and J gave up 7 bases; unmatched junction bases: 9. DNA of the CDR3: TGTGCCAGCAGCCAATCTAGCGGGGGGGCCAGAAATGAGCAGTTCTTC. This sequence encodes CASSQSSGGARNEQFF.

This clone turned up a few times. The V call is TRBV28, the J call TRBJ1-5; D not certain. This CDR3 spans 17 amino acids. CDR1 is MDHEN and CDR2 is SYDVKM in the germline V gene. V dropped 4 bases and J dropped 1 base, with 17 bases sitting between them. The CDR3 DNA is TGTGCCAGCAGTTGGGCCCCGGGGTCGGGAAGCAATCAGCCCCAGCATTTT. Amino acid sequence: CASSWAPGSGSNQPQHF.

The rearrangement joins TRBV4-2 to TRBJ2-1; D not resolved. The V and J ends lost 0 bases and 8 bases respectively, with 14 bases between them. CDR1 LGHNA and CDR2 YNFKEQ come from the germline V gene. This CDR3 comprises 15 residues. CDR3 loop: CASSQESILADEQFF. In DNA form, the CDR3 reads TGTGCCAGCAGCCAAGAAAGTATCCTGGCGGATGAGCAGTTCTTC.

The chain has TRBV4-2 and TRBJ2-6; maybe TRBD1 (5 bases). In germline, CDR1 is LGHNA, CDR2 YNFKEQ. CDR3 size: 16 residues. The V gene lost 0 bases and the J gene lost 2 bases, with 8 bases spanning the gap. The CDR3 DNA follows: TGTGCCAGCAGCCAAGATGGGGCAGCTGGGGCCAACGTCCTGACTTTC. Amino acid sequence: CASSQDGAAGANVLTF.

The gene calls are TRBV6-5 and TRBJ2-3; tentative D call: TRBD1 (5 bases). V was trimmed by 4 bases and J by 6 bases, leaving 17 bases between them. The CDR3 totals 15 residues. CDR1 and CDR2 (germline): MNHEY, SVGAGI. CDR3 DNA sequence: TGTGCCAGCAGTTTCACCGAGGACAAATGGGATACGCAGTATTTT. Protein: CASSFTEDKWDTQYF.

J is TRBJ2-3 and V is TRBV9, with D perhaps TRBD2 (6 bases). Trimming shortened V by 0 bases and J by 3 bases, and 14 bases separated the two germline ends. The CDR3 is 16 amino acids. The V gene's germline CDR1 is SGDLS and CDR2 YYNGEE. CDR3 protein: CASSVVDGSWTDTQYF. The CDR3 nucleotides read TGTGCCAGCAGCGTAGTTGACGGGAGTTGGACAGATACGCAGTATTTT.

The chain recombines TRBV29-1 with TRBJ1-3; TRBD1 matches at 8 bases. Germline CDR1 and CDR2: SQVTM and ANQGSEA. Losses at the gene ends were 5 bases for V and 4 bases for J; bases not matched to a gene: 10. This CDR3 comprises 15 residues. The CDR3 DNA reads as TGCAGCGTTCTCATCCGGACAGGGCCAGGAAACACCATATATTTT. Protein: CSVLIRTGPGNTIYF.

The rearrangement links TRBV27 to TRBJ1-2; tentative D call: TRBD1 (6 bases). The V end lost 5 bases, the J end lost 2 bases, and 12 bases lay between the germline ends. This CDR3 spans 14 amino acids. Germline-derived CDR1 and CDR2 are MNHEY and SMNVEV (reference sequence). CDR3 in amino acids: CASSQIDRNYGYTF. CDR3 bases: TGTGCCAGCAGTCAGATTGACAGGAACTATGGCTACACCTTC.

In its sample, this clone was seen once. The J gene is TRBJ2-5, the V gene TRBV10-3, with D perhaps TRBD1 (5 bases). Germline V CDR1 and CDR2: ENHRY, SYGVKD. Trimming took 6 bases from V and 5 from J, leaving 13 bases between them. This CDR3 region has 13 residues. The CDR3 loop reads CAIRRRAGETQYF. In nucleotides, the CDR3 is TGTGCCATCAGGCGCAGGGCAGGGGAGACCCAGTACTTC.

The sample holds one count of this clone. V usage is TRBV27 and J usage is TRBJ1-1; D is undetermined. Germline CDR1 and CDR2: MNHEY and SMNVEV (reference sequence). Trimming removed 0 bases from V and 0 bases from J, with 11 bases in between. The CDR3 covers 16 residues. CDR3 DNA sequence: TGTGCCAGCAGTTTATCGTCCGGGTGGGTGAACACTGAAGCTTTCTTT. It is translated as CASSLSSGWVNTEAFF.

This chain connects TRBV20-1 to TRBJ2-7; no definite D call. Germline assignment: CDR1 DFQATT and CDR2 SNEGSKA (reference sequence). The CDR3 is made up of 11 amino acids. The V and J ends lost 5 bases and 3 bases respectively, with 8 bases between them. The CDR3 nucleotides read TGCAGTGCTGACAAAGTCTACGAGCAGTACTTC. Its translation is CSADKVYEQYF.

This chain joins TRBV9 and TRBJ2-1, with 14 bases aligning to TRBD2. Germline V gene data show CDR1 as SGDLS and CDR2 as YYNGEE. The trim removed 2 bases at V and 9 bases at J, leaving 10 bases unmatched. The CDR3 covers 17 residues. The CDR3 sequence: CASSVPTGTSGSSEQFF. CDR3 DNA sequence: TGTGCCAGCAGCGTTCCAACCGGGACTAGCGGGAGTTCTGAGCAGTTCTTC.

The genes are TRBV10-3 and TRBJ2-7, with D perhaps matching TRBD2 (7 bases). The germline V gene encodes CDR1 ENHRY and CDR2 SYGVKD. The CDR3 covers 15 residues. The V gene lost 3 bases and the J gene lost 3 bases, with 15 bases spanning the gap. CDR3 in DNA: TGTGCCATCAGTGAAGGGGGGGAATCGAACTACGAGCAGTACTTC. This gives the protein CAISEGGESNYEQYF.

The rearrangement uses TRBV9 and TRBJ1-3; 12 bases are a match to TRBD1. The CDR3 is made up of 15 amino acids. Germline trimming cut 1 base from V and 7 bases from J; bases unmatched to any gene: 3. CDR1 SGDLS and CDR2 YYNGEE come from the germline V gene. CDR3 coding DNA: TGTGCCAGCAGCGTAAGGGGACAGGGGGCTAACACCATATATTTT. This encodes CASSVRGQGANTIYF.

J is TRBJ1-5 and V is TRBV5-8; 9 bases are a match to TRBD1. Losses at the gene ends were 2 bases for V and 2 bases for J; bases not matched to a gene: 2. Germline assignment: CDR1 SGHTS and CDR2 YDEGEE. The CDR3 is made up of 15 amino acids. CDR3 sequence reads: CASSFRTGGNQPQHF. CDR3 DNA: TGTGCCAGCAGCTTTCGGACAGGGGGCAATCAGCCCCAGCATTTT.

The chain links TRBV28 to TRBJ2-7; the D gene is possibly TRBD1 (6 bases). This CDR3 has 15 amino acids. Germline CDR1 is MDHEN and CDR2 is SYDVKM. The V and J ends lost 2 bases and 4 bases respectively, with 15 bases between them. The CDR3 here is CASSLVYRETYEQYF. The CDR3 coding sequence is TGTGCCAGCAGTTTAGTATACAGGGAAACATACGAGCAGTACTTC. The variable domain in full, completed from reference TRBV28 and TRBJ2-7, reads DVKVTQSSRYLVKRTGEKVFLECVQDMDHENMFWYRQDPGLGLRLIYFSYDVKMKEKGDIPEGYSVSREKKERFSLILESASTNQTSMYLCASSLVYRETYEQYFGPGTRLTVT.

V and J are TRBV7-2 and TRBJ1-6, with D unresolved. The V gene lost 4 bases and the J gene lost 3 bases, with 10 bases spanning the gap. The CDR3 covers 15 residues. Germline lookup yields CDR1 SGHTA and CDR2 FQGNSA. Written as DNA, the CDR3 is TGTGCCAGCAGCTCTGAACCACTCTATAATTCACCCCTCCACTTT. Protein product: CASSSEPLYNSPLHF.

The chain has TRBV19 and TRBJ2-5; perhaps TRBD2 as D (8 bases). The germline V and J ends were trimmed by 4 bases and 2 bases, with 17 bases remaining between them. CDR1 is LNHDA and CDR2 is SQIVND in the germline V gene (reference sequence). The CDR3 runs 16 residues. The CDR3 reads CASSTGGDSPQETQYF. The CDR3, as DNA: TGTGCCAGTAGTACCGGGGGGGACAGCCCACAAGAGACCCAGTACTTC.

V and J are TRBV28 and TRBJ2-6, with D unclear. Per the germline V gene, CDR1 is MDHEN and CDR2 is SYDVKM. Deletions cut 5 bases from V and 0 bases from J, with 14 bases between. The CDR3 is 17 residues long. Here the CDR3 reads CASSPASASSGANVLTF. CDR3 nucleotide sequence: TGTGCCAGCAGTCCGGCGAGCGCCAGCTCTGGGGCCAACGTCCTGACTTTC.

This chain joins TRBV2 and TRBJ2-3; 12 bases align to TRBD2. V was pared by 6 bases and J by 2 bases, with 12 bases of the junction left unmatched. Germline-derived CDR1 and CDR2 are SNHLY and FYNNEI. This CDR3 comprises 18 residues. CDR3 sequence: CASRWGRTSGDHTDTQYF. CDR3 DNA sequence: TGTGCCAGCAGGTGGGGGAGGACTAGCGGGGACCACACAGATACGCAGTATTTT.

The rearrangement uses TRBV4-1 and TRBJ1-2; 8 bases are a match to TRBD1. The CDR3 spans 16 residues. From germline, CDR1 is MGHRA and CDR2 YSYEKL. J was trimmed by 0 bases and V by 4 bases; bases with no gene match: 7. The CDR3 loop reads CASSLRGTGTNYGYTF. The CDR3 DNA follows: TGCGCCAGCAGCCTTCGTGGGACAGGAACTAACTATGGCTACACCTTC.

This clone turned up a few times. This chain uses TRBV7-2 with TRBJ2-7; 7 bases are shared with TRBD2. Trimming removed 4 bases from V and 2 bases from J; junction bases left unmatched: 2. The length of the CDR3 is 13 residues. The germline V gene has CDR1 SGHTA and CDR2 FQGNSA. CDR3 in amino acids: CASSSGLAYEQYF. CDR3 in DNA: TGTGCCAGCAGCTCCGGACTAGCCTACGAGCAGTACTTC.